The next 22 T cell receptor beta chains were all read from a single sample in a study of multiple sclerosis patients with progressive multifocal leukoencephalopathy. Time point given: time of PML onset. Data came from immunoSEQ multiplex PCR; TCRdb stores just in-frame clones and leaves some out. This sample carries approximately 30,000 clones, about 91% of them seen once, and the ten largest clones take 5.5% to 6.5%. Source: PBMCs, taken from a patient treated with natalizumab. The receptors were sampled from a woman between 40 and 55 years old with progressive multifocal leukoencephalopathy.

V and J are TRBV28 and TRBJ1-1; TRBD1 agrees at 8 bases. With V trimmed by 2 bases and J by 6 bases, 11 bases remained unmatched. This CDR3 contains 16 residues. The germline gives CDR1 MDHEN, CDR2 SYDVKM. CDR3 region: CASSLLAGGRAAEAFF. For the CDR3, the DNA is TGTGCCAGCAGTTTACTTGCAGGGGGCCGGGCCGCTGAAGCTTTCTTT.

This clone was recorded only once. The rearrangement joins TRBV28 to TRBJ1-5; D ambiguous. The CDR3 contains 15 residues. V dropped 7 bases and J dropped 1 base, with 14 bases sitting between them. Germline lookup yields CDR1 MDHEN and CDR2 SYDVKM. CDR3 residues: CASNSWEQSNQPQHF. CDR3 in DNA: TGTGCCAGCAATTCCTGGGAGCAGAGCAATCAGCCCCAGCATTTT.

In its sample, this clone was seen a few times. The chain employs TRBV7-2 and TRBJ1-1, with D unclear. The ends were cut back, 4 bases at V and 1 base at J, with 7 bases in the middle. Looked up from germline, CDR1 is SGHTA and CDR2 is FQGNSA. This CDR3 contains 13 residues. DNA for the CDR3: TGTGCCAGCAGCTCTCAACCGAACACTGAAGCTTTCTTT. Its translation is CASSSQPNTEAFF.

V gene TRBV7-9 combines with J gene TRBJ1-2; 8 nucleotides line up with TRBD1. The length of the CDR3 is 16 residues. Germline lookup yields CDR1 SEHNR and CDR2 FQNEAQ (reference sequence). The V gene end was trimmed by 2 bases and the J gene end by 4 bases; junction bases not matched to a gene: 9. CDR3 region: CASSLPDQGAFYGYTF. For the CDR3, the DNA is TGTGCCAGCAGCTTACCAGACCAGGGGGCCTTCTATGGCTACACCTTC. Based on the CDR3 plus reference TRBV7-9 and TRBJ1-2, the full variable domain is DTGVSQNPRHKITKRGQNVTFRCDPISEHNRLYWYRQTLGQGPEFLTYFQNEAQLEKSRLLSDRFSAERPKGSFSTLEIQRTEQGDSAMYLCASSLPDQGAFYGYTFGSGTRLTVV.

On this clone: Other DNA sequences of this sample code for an identical CDR3. This chain joins TRBV30 and TRBJ1-1; D is uncertain. From germline, CDR1 is GTSNPN and CDR2 SVGIG (reference sequence). Trimming took off 3 bases at V and 0 bases at J, with 11 bases between the two ends. The CDR3 extends over 14 amino acids. The CDR3 sequence is CAWSLGVMNTEAFF. Written as DNA, the CDR3 is TGTGCCTGGAGCCTCGGGGTCATGAACACTGAAGCTTTCTTT.

J is TRBJ1-1 and V is TRBV5-1; no clear D. V was shortened by 0 bases and J by 1 base, with 13 bases between the two germline ends. The CDR3 has 16 residues. Germline assignment: CDR1 SGHRS and CDR2 YFSETQ. CDR3 residues: CASSLAPVGSNTEAFF. The DNA for the CDR3 is TGCGCCAGCAGCTTGGCCCCAGTGGGGTCGAACACTGAAGCTTTCTTT.

This clone showed up just once. V gene TRBV7-8 combines with J gene TRBJ2-1, with 8 nucleotides matching TRBD2. The CDR3 runs to 16 residues. Germline assignment: CDR1 SGHVS and CDR2 FQNEAQ. V lost 4 bases, J lost 4 bases, and 9 bases stayed unmatched. CDR3 nucleotides: TGTGCCAGCAGCTCAAAGCGGGAGACGGGGTACAATGAGCAGTTCTTC. Translation: CASSSKRETGYNEQFF.

J is TRBJ2-7 and V is TRBV7-2, with 8 positions matching TRBD2. V dropped 2 bases and J dropped 1; count of bases not matched to a gene: 7. The CDR3 length is 16 residues. The germline CDR1 and CDR2 sequences are SGHTA and FQGNSA. The CDR3 is CASSLLAGGGSYEQYF. The CDR3 DNA follows: TGTGCCAGCAGCTTACTGGCCGGGGGGGGTTCCTACGAGCAGTACTTC.

Of note for this clone: One junction end disagrees with the germline gene, perhaps due to a read error. V is TRBV6-5 and J is TRBJ1-1, with 7 bases identical to TRBD1. Germline V gene lookup returns CDR1 MNHEY and CDR2 SVGAGI. The CDR3 is 14 residues long. This chain's CDR3 is CASSRSRGQLKCIF. The CDR3 region has the DNA TGTGCCAGCAGTCGCAGTCGGGGACAGTTGAAGTGCATCTTT.

This rearrangement joins TRBV11-2 to TRBJ1-6, with 7 bases lining up with TRBD1. The junction had 8 bases not matched to a gene; V was cut back by 5 bases and J by 7 bases. The CDR3 is 15 residues long. Germline CDR1 SGHAT, CDR2 FQNNGV. CDR3 coding DNA: TGTGCCAGCAGCCTCTCTGGGACAGCCAATTCACCCCTCCACTTT. This codes for CASSLSGTANSPLHF.

V gene TRBV21-1 combines with J gene TRBJ2-5; TRBD1 reflects the table's D call only, with no check against the DNA. TRBV21-1 is a pseudogene segment. There are 15 residues in the CDR3. Here the CDR3 DNA reads TGTGCCAGCAGCAAGTGCCGGGACAGACAAGAGACCCAGTACTTC. Protein sequence: CASSKCRDRQETQYF.

This clone has a single count. The rearrangement joins TRBV15 to TRBJ2-7; D possibly corresponds to TRBD1 (5 bases). Trimming stripped 0 bases from V and 4 bases from J, with 10 bases between. The CDR3 is made up of 14 amino acids. Germline V lookup: CDR1 LNHNV, CDR2 YYDKDF (reference sequence). The CDR3 sequence: CATSRERQFYEQYF. The CDR3, as DNA: TGTGCCACCAGCAGAGAGCGACAGTTTTACGAGCAGTACTTC.

V and J are TRBV27 and TRBJ2-3, with D maybe TRBD1 (6 bases). V gave up 5 bases and J gave up 1 base, with 19 bases separating them. CDR3 length equals 17 residues. From germline, CDR1 is MNHEY and CDR2 SMNVEV (reference sequence). The CDR3 nucleotides read TGTGCCAGCAGTCCGACACCTACAGGGTGGGGCACAGATACGCAGTATTTT. This sequence encodes CASSPTPTGWGTDTQYF.

The chain has TRBV28 and TRBJ2-7; D not certain. The CDR3 spans 16 residues. V lost 2 bases and J lost 0, with 14 bases in between. Germline CDR1 is MDHEN and CDR2 is SYDVKM. The CDR3 is CASSLRVGGRSYEQYF. The CDR3 DNA follows: TGTGCCAGCAGTTTAAGGGTAGGCGGCCGCTCCTACGAGCAGTACTTC.

V is TRBV7-2 and J is TRBJ1-5; perhaps TRBD1 as D (6 bases). The germline V gene has CDR1 SGHTA and CDR2 FQGNSA. This CDR3 is built from 18 residues. V was clipped by 5 bases and J by 0 bases, with 20 bases between them. The CDR3 sequence: CASSRAGTRIDSNQPQHF. The CDR3 DNA follows: TGTGCCAGCAGCCGGGCCGGGACAAGGATCGATAGCAATCAGCCCCAGCATTTT.

This chain uses TRBV9 with TRBJ1-2, with 7 bases fitting TRBD1. J gave up 5 bases and V 4 bases, and 11 bases lay outside the gene matches. Germline assignment: CDR1 SGDLS and CDR2 YYNGEE. This CDR3 is built from 15 residues. CDR3 loop: CASSPTGQEGYGYTF. The CDR3 nucleotides are TGTGCCAGCAGCCCTACCGGACAGGAGGGGTATGGCTACACCTTC. Variable domain in full (rest from reference TRBV9 and TRBJ1-2): DSGVTQTPKHLITATGQRVTLRCSPRSGDLSVYWYQQSLDQGLQFLIQYYNGEERAKGNILERFSAQQFPDLHSELNLSSLELGDSALYFCASSPTGQEGYGYTFGSGTRLTVV.

Notes on this clone: The germline gene is not matched at one end of the junction; a read error may be the cause. The chain uses TRBV4-3 and TRBJ1-2; a weak D match, TRBD1 (6 bases). The CDR3 has 13 amino acids. Germline CDR1 is LGHNA and CDR2 is YSLEER. CDR3 bases: TGCGCCAGCAGCCAAGTTATATGGGGGCAGACAGGCTTC. It encodes CASSQVIWGQTGF.

This chain joins TRBV11-3 and TRBJ1-1; 7 bases match TRBD1. Germline values: CDR1 SGHNT, CDR2 YENEEA. V shed 4 bases, J shed 6 bases, and the junction held 5 bases outside the gene matches. The CDR3 consists of 13 residues. The CDR3 region is CASSSRGGPEAFF. In DNA form, the CDR3 reads TGTGCCAGCAGCTCCAGGGGGGGGCCTGAAGCTTTCTTT.

The chain combines TRBV2 with TRBJ2-4; 9 bases match TRBD2. This CDR3 region has 17 residues. The germline CDR1 and CDR2 sequences are SNHLY and FYNNEI. Germline trimming cut 6 bases from V and 8 bases from J; bases unmatched to any gene: 17. CDR3 protein: CASSPITSGWGSDIQYF. CDR3 bases: TGTGCCAGCAGCCCGATAACTAGCGGGTGGGGGTCTGACATTCAGTACTTC.

The chain is built from TRBV7-2 and TRBJ2-5; 8 bases align to TRBD1. The germline V gene has CDR1 SGHTA and CDR2 FQGNSA. After removal of 5 bases from V and 4 bases from J, the junction contained 9 bases not matched to a gene. The CDR3 consists of 15 residues. The CDR3 DNA sequence: TGTGCCAGCAGCCCGTCGACAGGGGTAATAGAGACCCAGTACTTC. It encodes CASSPSTGVIETQYF.

The V and J genes are TRBV18 and TRBJ1-1; TRBD1 agrees at 9 bases. The CDR3 runs 13 residues. Germline CDR1 and CDR2: KGHSH and LQKENI. The J segment lost 7 bases and the V segment lost 7 bases, leaving 7 bases of the junction unmatched. The CDR3 is CASLPDRGGEAFF. The DNA for the CDR3 is TGTGCCAGCTTACCGGACAGGGGTGGTGAAGCTTTCTTT.

V and J are TRBV18 and TRBJ1-2; D unclear. The V end lost 3 bases, the J end lost 2 bases, and 7 bases lay between the germline ends. Looked up from germline, CDR1 is KGHSH and CDR2 is LQKENI. The CDR3 sequence is 13 residues long. CDR3 DNA sequence: TGTGCCAGCTCACCCGACGGAAACTATGGCTACACCTTC. It encodes CASSPDGNYGYTF.